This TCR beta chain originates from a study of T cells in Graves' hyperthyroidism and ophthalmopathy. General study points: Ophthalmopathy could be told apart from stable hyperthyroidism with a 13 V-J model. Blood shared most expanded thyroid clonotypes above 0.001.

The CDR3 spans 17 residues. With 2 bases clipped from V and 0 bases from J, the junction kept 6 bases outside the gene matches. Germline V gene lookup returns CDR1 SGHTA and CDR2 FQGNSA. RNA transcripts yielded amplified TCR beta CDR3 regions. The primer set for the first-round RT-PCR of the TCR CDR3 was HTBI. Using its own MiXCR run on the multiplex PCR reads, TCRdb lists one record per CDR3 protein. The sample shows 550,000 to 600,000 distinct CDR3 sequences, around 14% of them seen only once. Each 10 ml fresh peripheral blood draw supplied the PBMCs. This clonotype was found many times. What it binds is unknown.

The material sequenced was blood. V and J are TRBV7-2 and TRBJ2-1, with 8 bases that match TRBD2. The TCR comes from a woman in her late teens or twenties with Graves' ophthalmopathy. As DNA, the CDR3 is TGTGCCAGCAGCTTACCTCGGGGGGGGGGCTCCTACAATGAGCAGTTCTTC. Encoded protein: CASSLPRGGGSYNEQFF.